This T cell receptor (beta chain) originates from a study of post-analysis software for immune sequencing data (dated by TCRdb to the mid-2010s). Some background on the complete study: Disease courses on record covered relapsing-remitting, secondary progressive and progressive-relapsing multiple sclerosis, though some patients had no subtype annotation. The patient repertoires were set against around ten previously published healthy control repertoires from donors whose ages ranged from roughly 6 to 27 years. A subset of samples was prepared in parallel using single-end sample barcoding, then pooled and co-amplified after Illumina adapter ligation.

General study outcomes and caveats: Multiple sclerosis patients had significantly lower normalized Chao1 diversity than controls, a result that suggests substantial peripheral T-cell clonal expansion. Significantly higher frequencies in patients than in controls were found for about five TRBV segments, including TRBV5-6, TRBV5-1 and TRBV20-1. When samples were clustered directly using the F measure, samples prepared in the same batch co-clustered strongly, which prompted a batch-effect correction. The multiple sclerosis patient group was slightly younger than the control group.

TCR beta repertoires were profiled from peripheral blood of roughly twelve young patients with multiple sclerosis to demonstrate the VDJtools post-analysis software. Multiple sclerosis patients were children and adolescents aged 6 to 15 years. The germline V gene (reference sequence) provides CDR1 MNHNY and CDR2 SVGAGI. Germline trimming: 7 bases from V, 6 bases from J; junction bases outside gene matches: 11. From the cysteine through the phenylalanine, the CDR3 covers 15 amino acids. This entry keeps only the CDR3 DNA: 45 bases, framed from base 1. About this clonotype: Its antigen is still unknown. Base qualities are not at hand, and no much larger clone is one base apart.

Receptor libraries were prepared by PCR. TCRdb shows the sequencer as Illumina HiSeq 2500. Unique molecular identifiers were incorporated into TCR beta cDNA libraries to reduce PCR and sequencing biases. Approximately 500,000 cDNA molecules were obtained for every 1 to 10 million input T cells, so each molecule roughly corresponded to one T cell. The patient libraries were prepared and sequenced with the same protocol used for the earlier healthy control dataset. Samples belonging to the same batch were prepared together, multiplexed and sequenced on a shared HiSeq lane. The source study handled its data this way. Raw barcoded reads were processed with MIGEC, discarding single-read molecular identifier groups before consensus assembly and CDR3 extraction. VDJtools was used for post-analysis of the clonotype tables, and diversity was normalized by down-sampling every dataset to the size of the smallest sample. To correct batch-related cross-sample contamination, repertoire overlap clustering matched CDR3 amino acid sequences but not nucleotide sequences. TCRdb reworked the public reads: Q25 trimming with fastp, MiXCR clone assembly, productive beta chains retained. Each record represents a unique CDR3 protein, reported with the most common genes and DNA among its rows. The V and J calls and clone size are TCRdb's, not the authors'. This sample lists 740,000 or so distinct CDR3 sequences; roughly half were detected once. Jointly, the top ten make up 4.6% of the sample.

Sequencing was carried out using blood. The TCR comes from a girl under 18 with multiple sclerosis. The chain uses TRBV6-6 and TRBJ2-1; 8 central bases correspond to TRBD2. In nucleotides, the sequence is TGTGCCAGCACCTACGGTCCGGGAGGGGCCAATGAGCAGTTCTTC. The translation is CASTYGPGGANEQFF.